This T cell receptor (beta chain) came from a study of beta chain features in type 1 diabetes. Germline V lookup: CDR1 SGHDN, CDR2 FVKESK. V lost 2 bases, J lost 2 bases, and 12 bases lay in between. The CDR3 is 15 residues long. Isolated RNA was reverse transcribed in full, so expressed TCRB transcripts were sequenced. Sequenced by immunoSEQ multiplex PCR; TCRdb stores in-frame clones only, minus some. Of some 350,000 clones listed, approximately 12% were seen once; the top ten hold about 0.016%. Each of the CD4+ naive, central memory, regulatory and stem cell-like memory populations was sorted via CD45RO/CCR7/CD25/CD127/CD95/CD27. To note about this clone: Antigen: not known.

Study outcomes and limitations: All four CD4+ subsets of Type 1 diabetes patients contained TCRB CDR3s that were moderately but significantly shorter. A greater similarity of naive, central memory and Treg TCRB repertoires was seen among patients than among healthy donors.

The chain joins TRBV14 to TRBJ2-5, with a weak D call TRBD1 (6 bases). The sample consisted of naive CD4+ T cells from blood. This TCR was recovered from a woman younger than 30 with type 1 diabetes. The CDR3 bases are TGTGCCAGCAGCCAAACACAGGGATCTCAAGAGACCCAGTACTTC. Amino acid sequence: CASSQTQGSQETQYF.